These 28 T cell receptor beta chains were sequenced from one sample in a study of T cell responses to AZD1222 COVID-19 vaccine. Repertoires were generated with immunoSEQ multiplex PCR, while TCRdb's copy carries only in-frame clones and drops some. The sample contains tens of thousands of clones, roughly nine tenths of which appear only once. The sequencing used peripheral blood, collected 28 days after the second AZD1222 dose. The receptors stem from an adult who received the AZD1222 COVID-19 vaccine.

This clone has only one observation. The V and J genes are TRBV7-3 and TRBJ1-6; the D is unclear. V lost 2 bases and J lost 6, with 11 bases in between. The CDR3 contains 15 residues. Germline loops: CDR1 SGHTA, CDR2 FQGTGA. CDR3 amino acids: CASSLRSLGNSPLHF. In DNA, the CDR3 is TGTGCCAGCAGCTTACGGTCCCTGGGTAATTCACCCCTCCACTTT.

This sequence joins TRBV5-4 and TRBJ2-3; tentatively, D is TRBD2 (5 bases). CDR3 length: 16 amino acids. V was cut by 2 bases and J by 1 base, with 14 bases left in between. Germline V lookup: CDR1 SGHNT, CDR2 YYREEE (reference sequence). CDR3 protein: CASSLEEGIRTDTQYF. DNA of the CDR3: TGTGCCAGCAGCTTAGAAGAGGGAATTCGCACAGATACGCAGTATTTT.

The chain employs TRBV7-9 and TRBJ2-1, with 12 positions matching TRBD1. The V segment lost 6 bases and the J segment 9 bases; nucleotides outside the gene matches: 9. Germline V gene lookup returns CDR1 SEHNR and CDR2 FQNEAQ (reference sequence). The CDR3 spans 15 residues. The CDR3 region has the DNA TGTGCCAGCAGTTACCGGGACAGGGGGCTCTCTGAGCAGTTCTTC. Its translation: CASSYRDRGLSEQFF.

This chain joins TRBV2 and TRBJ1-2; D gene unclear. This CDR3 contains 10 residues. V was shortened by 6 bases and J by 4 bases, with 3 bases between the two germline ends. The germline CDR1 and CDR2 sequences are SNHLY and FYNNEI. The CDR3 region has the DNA TGTGCCAGCAGGGGCTATGGCTACACCTTC. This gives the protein CASRGYGYTF.

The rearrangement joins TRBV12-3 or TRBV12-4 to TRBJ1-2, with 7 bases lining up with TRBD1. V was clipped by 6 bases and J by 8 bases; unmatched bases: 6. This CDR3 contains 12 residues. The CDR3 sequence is CASRPTGEGYTF. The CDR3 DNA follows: TGTGCCAGCAGACCTACAGGGGAAGGCTACACCTTC.

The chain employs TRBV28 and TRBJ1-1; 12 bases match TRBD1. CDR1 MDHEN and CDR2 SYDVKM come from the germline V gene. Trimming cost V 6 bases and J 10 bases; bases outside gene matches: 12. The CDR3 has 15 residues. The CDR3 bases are TGTGCCAGCAGGCTCCCCACCGGGACAGGGGGCACAGCTTTCTTT. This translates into CASRLPTGTGGTAFF.

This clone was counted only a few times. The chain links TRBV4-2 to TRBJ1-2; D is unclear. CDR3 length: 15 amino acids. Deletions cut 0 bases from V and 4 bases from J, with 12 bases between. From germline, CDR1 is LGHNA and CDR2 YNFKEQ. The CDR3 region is CASSQDGTDPYGYTF. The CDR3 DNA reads TGTGCCAGCAGCCAAGATGGTACGGACCCCTATGGCTACACCTTC.

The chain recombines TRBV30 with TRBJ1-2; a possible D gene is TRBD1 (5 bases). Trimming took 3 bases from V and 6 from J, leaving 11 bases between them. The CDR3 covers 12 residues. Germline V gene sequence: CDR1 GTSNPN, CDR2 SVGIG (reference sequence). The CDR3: CAWRGPWDGYTF. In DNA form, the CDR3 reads TGTGCCTGGAGGGGGCCCTGGGATGGCTACACCTTC.

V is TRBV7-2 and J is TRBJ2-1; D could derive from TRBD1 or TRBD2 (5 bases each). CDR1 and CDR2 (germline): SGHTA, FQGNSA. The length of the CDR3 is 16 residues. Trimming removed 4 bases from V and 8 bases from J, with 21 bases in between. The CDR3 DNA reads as TGTGCCAGCAGCTCCTCACCGGGACCAAAGCTGGATGAGCAGTTCTTC. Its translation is CASSSSPGPKLDEQFF.

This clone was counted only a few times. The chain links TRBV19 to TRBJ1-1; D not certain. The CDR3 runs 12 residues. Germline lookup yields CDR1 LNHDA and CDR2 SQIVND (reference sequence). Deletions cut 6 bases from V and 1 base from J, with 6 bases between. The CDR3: CASRLGNTEAFF. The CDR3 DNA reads TGTGCCAGTAGGTTAGGGAACACTGAAGCTTTCTTT.

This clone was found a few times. The CDR3: CASSLAEEADTQYF. CDR3 sequence (DNA): TGTGCCAGCAGCTTGGCTGAGGAGGCAGATACGCAGTATTTT. The V call is TRBV5-4, the J call TRBJ2-3; maybe TRBD2 (5 bases). Per germline, CDR1 SGHNT and CDR2 YYREEE (reference sequence). The CDR3 is 14 residues long. The V gene lost 0 bases and the J gene lost 4 bases, with 9 bases spanning the gap.

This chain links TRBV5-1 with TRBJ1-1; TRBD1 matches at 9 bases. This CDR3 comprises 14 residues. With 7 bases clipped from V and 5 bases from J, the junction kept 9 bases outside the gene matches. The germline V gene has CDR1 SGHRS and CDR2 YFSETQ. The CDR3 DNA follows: TGCGCCAGCCACTCACAGGGGGCAGGGACTGAAGCTTTCTTT. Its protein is CASHSQGAGTEAFF.

The CDR3 region is CASSFLGQGSGTNTGELFF. The CDR3, as DNA: TGTGCCAGCAGTTTTTTGGGACAGGGGTCGGGGACGAACACCGGGGAGCTGTTTTTT. The genes are TRBV27 and TRBJ2-2; TRBD1 agrees at 10 bases. Germline CDR1 is MNHEY and CDR2 is SMNVEV (reference sequence). V lost 3 bases to trimming and J lost 0 bases; unmatched junction nucleotides: 10. The CDR3 covers 19 residues.

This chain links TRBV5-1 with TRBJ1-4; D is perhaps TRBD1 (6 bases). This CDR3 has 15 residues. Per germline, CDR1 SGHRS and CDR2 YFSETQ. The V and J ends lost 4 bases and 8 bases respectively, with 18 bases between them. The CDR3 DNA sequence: TGCGCCAGCAGCCCCGGTTTAAGGGGGAGAGAAAAACTGTTTTTT. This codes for CASSPGLRGREKLFF.

The CDR3 DNA reads TGTGCCAGCAAGATGACTAGCGGGGGGGTAGATACGCAGTATTTT. The encoded protein is CASKMTSGGVDTQYF. The V call is TRBV7-9, the J call TRBJ2-3; 14 nucleotides agree with TRBD2. The J segment lost 5 bases and the V segment lost 7 bases, leaving 5 bases of the junction unmatched. The germline CDR1 and CDR2 sequences are SEHNR and FQNEAQ (reference sequence). The CDR3 contains 15 residues. Supplemented by reference TRBV7-9 and TRBJ2-3, the full variable domain reads DTGVSQNPRHKITKRGQNVTFRCDPISEHNRLYWYRQTLGQGPEFLTYFQNEAQLEKSRLLSDRFSAERPKGSFSTLEIQRTEQGDSAMYLCASKMTSGGVDTQYFGPGTRLTVL.

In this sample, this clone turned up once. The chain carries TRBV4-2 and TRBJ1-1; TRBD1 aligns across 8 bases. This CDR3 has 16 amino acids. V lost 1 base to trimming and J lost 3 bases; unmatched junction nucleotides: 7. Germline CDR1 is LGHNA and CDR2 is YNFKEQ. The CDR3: CASSQARTGPDTEAFF. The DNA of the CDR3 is TGTGCCAGCAGCCAAGCTAGGACAGGGCCGGACACTGAAGCTTTCTTT.

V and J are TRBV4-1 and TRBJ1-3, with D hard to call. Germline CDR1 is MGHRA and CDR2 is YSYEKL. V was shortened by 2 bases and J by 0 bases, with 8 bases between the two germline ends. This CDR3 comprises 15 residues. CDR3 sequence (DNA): TGCGCCAGCAGCCAATTAGGTGTCTCTGGAAACACCATATATTTT. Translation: CASSQLGVSGNTIYF.

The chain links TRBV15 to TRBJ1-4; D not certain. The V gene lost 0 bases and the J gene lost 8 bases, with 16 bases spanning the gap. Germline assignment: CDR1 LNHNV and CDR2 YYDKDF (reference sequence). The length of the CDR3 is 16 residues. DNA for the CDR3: TGTGCCACCAGCAGAGATCGGGCAGCCGTAGGCGAAAAACTGTTTTTT. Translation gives CATSRDRAAVGEKLFF.

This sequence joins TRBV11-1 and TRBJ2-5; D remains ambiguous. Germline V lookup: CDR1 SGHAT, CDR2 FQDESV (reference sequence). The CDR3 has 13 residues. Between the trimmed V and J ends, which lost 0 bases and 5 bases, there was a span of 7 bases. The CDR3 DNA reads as TGTGCCAGCAGCTTAGCATTAGTGGAGACCCAGTACTTC. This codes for CASSLALVETQYF.

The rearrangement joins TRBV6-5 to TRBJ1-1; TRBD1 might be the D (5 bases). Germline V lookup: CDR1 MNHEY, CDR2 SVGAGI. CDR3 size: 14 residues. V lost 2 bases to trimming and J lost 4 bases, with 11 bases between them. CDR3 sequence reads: CASSYKEGTTEAFF. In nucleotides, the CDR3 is TGTGCCAGCAGTTACAAGGAGGGGACCACTGAAGCTTTCTTT.

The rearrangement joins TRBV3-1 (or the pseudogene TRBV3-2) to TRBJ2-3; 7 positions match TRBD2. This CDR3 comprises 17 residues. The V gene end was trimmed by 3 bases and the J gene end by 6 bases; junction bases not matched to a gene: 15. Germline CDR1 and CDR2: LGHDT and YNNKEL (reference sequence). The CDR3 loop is CASSQKIGGIAGDTQYF. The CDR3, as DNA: TGTGCCAGCAGCCAGAAGATCGGGGGAATAGCGGGTGATACGCAGTATTTT.

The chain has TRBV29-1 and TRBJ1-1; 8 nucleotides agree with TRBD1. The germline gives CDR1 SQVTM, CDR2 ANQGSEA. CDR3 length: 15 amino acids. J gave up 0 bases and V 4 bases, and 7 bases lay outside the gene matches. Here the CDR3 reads CSVGTGSAVNTEAFF. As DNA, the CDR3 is TGCAGCGTTGGGACAGGGTCTGCGGTGAACACTGAAGCTTTCTTT.

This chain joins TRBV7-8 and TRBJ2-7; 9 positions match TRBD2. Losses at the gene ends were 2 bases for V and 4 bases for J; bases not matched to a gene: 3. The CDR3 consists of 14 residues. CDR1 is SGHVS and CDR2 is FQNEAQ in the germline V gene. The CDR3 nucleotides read TGTGCCAGCAGCTTAACTAGCGGGCCATACGAGCAGTACGTC. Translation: CASSLTSGPYEQYV.

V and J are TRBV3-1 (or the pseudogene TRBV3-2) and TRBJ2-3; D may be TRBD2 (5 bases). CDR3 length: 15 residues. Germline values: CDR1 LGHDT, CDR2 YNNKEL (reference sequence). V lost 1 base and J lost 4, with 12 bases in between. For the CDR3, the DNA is TGTGCCAGCAGCCAAGTCCGTTTAGCGCCAGATACGCAGTATTTT. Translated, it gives CASSQVRLAPDTQYF.

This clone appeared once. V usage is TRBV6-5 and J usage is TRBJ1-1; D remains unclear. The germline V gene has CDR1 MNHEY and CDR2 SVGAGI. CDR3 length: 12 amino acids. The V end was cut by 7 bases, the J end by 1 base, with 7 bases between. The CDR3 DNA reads TGTGCCAGCACCCTGAAGAACACTGAAGCTTTCTTT. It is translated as CASTLKNTEAFF.

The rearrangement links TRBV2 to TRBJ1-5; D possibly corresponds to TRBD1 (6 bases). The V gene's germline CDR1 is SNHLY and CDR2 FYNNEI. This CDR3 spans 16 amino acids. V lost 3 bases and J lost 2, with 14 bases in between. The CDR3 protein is CASSDSGAKGNQPQHF. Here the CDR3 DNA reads TGTGCCAGCAGTGATTCAGGGGCTAAAGGCAATCAGCCCCAGCATTTT.

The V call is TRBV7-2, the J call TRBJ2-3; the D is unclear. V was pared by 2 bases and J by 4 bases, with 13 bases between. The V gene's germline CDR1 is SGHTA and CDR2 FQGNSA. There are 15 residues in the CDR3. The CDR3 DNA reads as TGTGCCAGCAGCTTAACGAACGCAGAACCAGATACGCAGTATTTT. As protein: CASSLTNAEPDTQYF.

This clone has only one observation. Here the CDR3 DNA reads TGTGCCAGTAGTACGAAGTTAACCGGGACAGGGATCGGCTACACCTTC. Protein sequence: CASSTKLTGTGIGYTF. The chain has TRBV19 and TRBJ1-2; 9 nucleotides line up with TRBD1. The CDR3 runs 16 residues. Germline V CDR1 and CDR2: LNHDA, SQIVND (reference sequence). The V and J ends lost 4 bases and 8 bases, in that order; junction bases with no gene match: 14.